This T cell receptor (beta chain) was captured by sequencing in a study of control samples from healthy donors and cancer patients. TCRdb keeps only in-frame clones here, not all; method: immunoSEQ multiplex PCR. This table holds 90,000 to 130,000 clones, roughly 90% found once. This clone was counted a single time. This sequence was found in a woman aged 60 to 75 with lung cancer. The sequenced material came from PBMCs.

CDR3: CASSFFIPPGMNTEAFF. In nucleotides, the CDR3 is TGTGCCAGCAGCTTTTTTATCCCGCCAGGCATGAACACTGAAGCTTTCTTT. The chain carries TRBV5-4 and TRBJ1-1; no reliable D call. The germline V and J ends were trimmed by 2 bases and 0 bases, with 17 bases remaining between them. The CDR3 extends over 17 amino acids. Germline V CDR1 and CDR2: SGHNT, YYREEE (reference sequence).